These 15 T cell receptor beta chains were sequenced from one sample in a study of blood T cell repertoires in COVID-19. Here immunoSEQ multiplex PCR was the method, and the copy in TCRdb shows in-frame clones only, minus some. Of 110,000 to 150,000 clones listed, approximately 80% are singletons. Sequenced: peripheral blood. These receptors originate from a woman in her 50s with acute or convalescent COVID-19.

This clone was found a few times. The chain recombines TRBV13 with TRBJ2-2; 7 bases fit TRBD2. The germline V gene encodes CDR1 PRHDT and CDR2 FYEKMQ (reference sequence). J gave up 4 bases and V 6 bases, and 8 bases lay outside the gene matches. The CDR3 has 15 residues. This chain's CDR3 is CASRWRGTGTGELFF. CDR3 in DNA: TGTGCCAGCAGATGGCGGGGGACGGGCACCGGGGAGCTGTTTTTT.

The chain carries TRBV4-3 and TRBJ1-1; D gene uncertain. V lost 1 base and J 3 bases, leaving 9 bases between the germline ends. The germline gives CDR1 LGHNA, CDR2 YSLEER. CDR3 length equals 14 residues. The CDR3 bases are TGCGCCAGCAGCCAAGTTAGCGGGGACACTGAAGCTTTCTTT. Its protein product is CASSQVSGDTEAFF.

V gene TRBV7-2 combines with J gene TRBJ1-1; possibly TRBD1 for D (5 bases). Trimming left V 3 bases short and J 6 bases short, with 11 bases between. This CDR3 comprises 13 residues. Germline values: CDR1 SGHTA, CDR2 FQGNSA. CDR3 DNA: TGTGCCAGCAGCTTTCAGGGTAGGGCTGAAGCTTTCTTT. Residues: CASSFQGRAEAFF.

The genes are TRBV25-1 and TRBJ1-6; D is unclear. Deletions cut 7 bases from V and 5 bases from J, with 15 bases between. Germline V lookup: CDR1 MGHDK, CDR2 SYGVNS. CDR3 length equals 15 residues. CDR3 coding DNA: TGTGCCAGCACTCGAGATAGTATGAATAATTCACCCCTCCACTTT. It translates to CASTRDSMNNSPLHF.

The chain couples TRBV18 to TRBJ1-1, with D uncertain. Trimming took off 3 bases at V and 1 base at J, with 9 bases between the two ends. CDR3 length equals 14 residues. Germline V lookup: CDR1 KGHSH, CDR2 LQKENI. The CDR3 coding sequence is TGTGCCAGCTCACCGGTGGAGGGGAACACTGAAGCTTTCTTT. Encoded protein: CASSPVEGNTEAFF.

This clone was seen only once. The chain links TRBV5-6 to TRBJ2-3; D not resolved. From germline, CDR1 is SGHDT and CDR2 YYEEEE. The CDR3 runs 13 residues. Trimming stripped 4 bases from V and 2 bases from J, with 8 bases between. As DNA, the CDR3 is TGTGCCAGCAGCATAGATACCACAGATACGCAGTATTTT. This translates into CASSIDTTDTQYF.

This rearrangement joins TRBV6-5 to TRBJ2-1; no reliable D call. There are 11 residues in the CDR3. Trimming removed 2 bases at V and 12 bases at J, with 8 bases between. Germline CDR1 and CDR2: MNHEY and SVGAGI. The chain's CDR3 is CASSYGQLQFF. The CDR3 nucleotides are TGTGCCAGCAGTTACGGGCAGCTGCAGTTCTTC.

The chain is built from TRBV10-1 and TRBJ1-5, with 9 bases matching TRBD1. The CDR3 loop spans 15 amino acids. V lost 9 bases to trimming and J lost 1 base; unmatched junction nucleotides: 7. The germline CDR1 and CDR2 sequences are WNHNN and SYGVQD (reference sequence). The CDR3 DNA sequence: TGCGCCAGAAAGTTCGGACAGGGGAGCAATCAGCCCCAGCATTTT. Translated: CARKFGQGSNQPQHF.

This chain joins TRBV6-2 or TRBV6-3 and TRBJ1-2, with D hard to call. The germline gives CDR1 MNHEY, CDR2 SVGEGT. The CDR3 has 14 residues. V was shortened by 0 bases and J by 8 bases, with 13 bases between the two germline ends. CDR3 amino acids: CASSYSGIMHGYTF. The CDR3, as DNA: TGTGCCAGCAGTTACTCCGGGATTATGCACGGCTACACCTTC.

The rearrangement joins TRBV19 to TRBJ1-5, with D unclear. V was shortened by 5 bases and J by 0 bases, with 8 bases between the two germline ends. This CDR3 region has 14 residues. CDR1 LNHDA and CDR2 SQIVND come from the germline V gene (reference sequence). Written as DNA, the CDR3 is TGTGCCAGTAGTCCAGGTAATAGCAATCAGCCCCAGCATTTT. Its protein product is CASSPGNSNQPQHF.

This sequence joins TRBV29-1 and TRBJ1-1; a possible D gene is TRBD1 (5 bases). This CDR3 is built from 13 residues. V lost 4 bases to trimming and J lost 0 bases, with 9 bases between them. Germline V CDR1 and CDR2: SQVTM, ANQGSEA. The CDR3 protein is CSVVGGVNTEAFF. As DNA, the CDR3 is TGCAGCGTTGTGGGGGGAGTGAACACTGAAGCTTTCTTT.

This clone has just a few counts. This chain joins TRBV7-2 and TRBJ2-1; 7 nucleotides align to TRBD2. Trimming took 5 bases from V and 6 from J; bases not matched to a gene: 10. This CDR3 spans 15 amino acids. Germline V gene lookup returns CDR1 SGHTA and CDR2 FQGNSA. Here the CDR3 reads CASSEEEAGLNEQFF. CDR3 DNA: TGTGCCAGCAGCGAAGAAGAAGCGGGGCTCAATGAGCAGTTCTTC.

The CDR3 sequence is CASSYQGEAFF. CDR3 nucleotides: TGTGCCAGCAGCTACCAGGGGGAAGCTTTCTTT. The chain has TRBV7-9 and TRBJ1-1, with D possibly being TRBD1 (6 bases). The CDR3 has 11 amino acids. Per the germline V gene, CDR1 is SEHNR and CDR2 is FQNEAQ (reference sequence). Between the trimmed V and J ends, which lost 4 bases and 8 bases, there was a span of 8 bases.

The chain is built from TRBV4-1 and TRBJ2-3, with 10 bases fitting TRBD2. The CDR3 spans 16 residues. The junction had 5 bases not matched to a gene; V was cut back by 0 bases and J by 5 bases. CDR1 is MGHRA, CDR2 YSYEKL, per germline. The CDR3 protein is CASSQEAGGPGDTQYF. The CDR3 DNA follows: TGCGCCAGCAGCCAAGAAGCGGGGGGGCCGGGAGATACGCAGTATTTT.

This sequence joins TRBV2 and TRBJ1-5, with a tentative D call TRBD1 (5 bases). V lost 7 bases, J lost 6 bases, and 10 bases lay in between. This CDR3 comprises 12 residues. Germline V gives CDR1 SNHLY, CDR2 FYNNEI. This CDR3 is CASIGGTQPQHF. DNA for the CDR3: TGTGCCAGCATCGGGGGGACTCAGCCCCAGCATTTT.